Reported below is one T cell receptor beta chain. The antigen is not known. This entry comes from a study of shared clonotypes between healthy human individuals. Sequencing was at deep level. Amplification in unsorted PBMC replicate PCRs started from around 0.3 ug DNA, which equals 30,000 to 35,000 T cell genomes. Profiled with immunoSEQ multiplex PCR; TCRdb holds only in-frame clones, not every one. The data contain roughly 500,000 clones, about 76% of them singletons. General study findings and limits: Only blood underwent sampling, and tissue repertoires likely differ.

V dropped 4 bases and J dropped 4 bases, with 10 bases sitting between them. Germline-derived CDR1 and CDR2 are GTSNPN and SVGIG (reference sequence). The CDR3 extends over 12 amino acids. This TCR derives from a woman in her 40s in good health. Some clones in this sample may be carry-over from other donors' samples. The sequencing input was PBMCs. The rearrangement joins TRBV30 to TRBJ1-2, with D unresolved. CDR3 amino acids: CAWTNSRYGYTF. Here the CDR3 DNA reads TGTGCCTGGACCAACAGCCGCTATGGCTACACCTTC.